The T cell receptor beta chain under discussion was sequenced for a study of T cell responses to AZD1222 COVID-19 vaccine (dated by TCRdb to the early 2020s). About the study as a whole: AZD1222 recipients given second doses at about 4 weeks or at about 12 weeks were pooled, since spike-specific TCR depth and breadth were not found to differ between the two schedules. Trial participants were enrolled into age subgroups of 18-55, 56-69 and 70-plus years, which contained around 150, 28 and 57 TCR-sequenced participants, respectively. TCR sequencing covered roughly 230 trial participants: 207 given two doses of AZD1222 and approximately 25 given two doses of MenACWY control vaccine. Here is what the overall study found, with its caveats: Conclusions about previously exposed vaccinees were limited because only six AZD1222 recipients were SARS-CoV-2 seropositive at baseline. After two AZD1222 doses, spike-specific TCR breadth and depth were significantly higher than at day 0 and than in MenACWY recipients. Most participants were white British and females outnumbered males, and the authors suggested that clonal diversity may have been underestimated. The whole spike protein was spanned by vaccine-associated CD4 TCRs, and dominant responses were seen in regions 160-218 and 743-854. Because no samples from the day 14 peak response were available, repertoires could be characterized only after the peak T cell response. In the small 56-69-year group, the increase in depth fell short of significance, most likely because of low power. Reportedly, almost half of the unique spike-specific TCRs recognized epitopes lying outside the regions that are mutated in the B.1.351 and B.1.1.7 variants.

From the germline V gene (reference sequence), CDR1 is DFQATT and CDR2 is SNEGSKA. The V and J ends are trimmed by 6 bases and 7 bases, leaving 9 bases between them. From its cysteine to its phenylalanine, the CDR3 spans 10 amino acids. Only the CDR3 part of the read is kept: 30 bases, read in frame from the first base. The time point label for this specimen denotes: baseline before first vaccination. Vaccinee samples were obtained from the UK trials COV001 and COV002, which included a single-blind randomized controlled phase 2/3 trial of AZD1222 (ChAdOx1 nCoV-19) in healthy adults. For TCRbeta chain sequencing, PBMC samples were collected from trial participants at day 0 and at day 28 after the second dose. In regard to this clone: Its binding antigen is unknown. Per-base qualities were not stored, and no clone one base away is much larger.

The CDR3 regions of human TCRbeta chains were subjected to immunosequencing. Regarding the original processing steps: TCRs in the repertoires were compared against a reference library of SARS-CoV-2-specific TCRs that had been generated with the MIRA antigen-specificity platform. Breadth meant the fraction of unique TCRs that were SARS-CoV-2-associated, whereas depth meant the fraction of total T cells that were SARS-CoV-2-associated. Using the MIRA data, each spike-specific TCR was assigned both to the spike region to which the TCR was reactive and to a CD4 or CD8 class. Log10-transformed breadth and depth values were compared by one-way ANOVA with Sidak's multiple comparisons tests. TCRdb's version of the immuneACCESS table is confined to in-frame rearrangements and falls short of the full clone set. An unresolved V gene accounts for under half of the shortfall where checked; the remainder is of unknown origin. Clonal size and the V and J genes are those of that table, whereas D and trimming came from the DNA. Across this sample there are some 140,000 clones, with approximately 84% seen only once. Roughly 3.9% of the sample is in the top ten clones.

The sample was peripheral blood, taken on day 0 of AZD1222 vaccination. This clonotype was sampled from an adult in good health. The rearranged segments are TRBV20-1 and TRBJ1-2; possibly the D gene is TRBD1, per 5 matching bases. The CDR3 amino acid sequence is: CSAKGTGYTF. The DNA sequence reads TGCAGTGCAAAAGGGACTGGCTACACCTTC.